The clone carrying this TCR beta chain was counted a few times. Its specificity is unknown. The sample comes from a study of CD8+ T cells in alopecia areata. Between the trimmed V and J ends, which lost 4 bases and 7 bases, there was a span of 8 bases. The CDR3 length is 11 residues. Germline lookup yields CDR1 SGHAT and CDR2 FQNNGV. General study results and limits: Higher clonality and more expanded CD8+ clones appeared in lesional than normal scalp.

Isolated RNA was reverse transcribed into cDNA used as the sequencing template. The data were produced by immunoSEQ multiplex PCR, yet TCRdb's version contains in-frame clones alone and is incomplete. The sample lists some 180,000 clones; roughly 50% were seen once. V usage is TRBV11-2 and J usage is TRBJ2-7; D remains unclear. Input material: CD8+ T cells sorted from blood. The TCR was taken from a human donor in good health. Written as DNA, the CDR3 is TGTGCCAGCAGCTCTCCCCAAGAGCAGTACTTC. It specifies CASSSPQEQYF.